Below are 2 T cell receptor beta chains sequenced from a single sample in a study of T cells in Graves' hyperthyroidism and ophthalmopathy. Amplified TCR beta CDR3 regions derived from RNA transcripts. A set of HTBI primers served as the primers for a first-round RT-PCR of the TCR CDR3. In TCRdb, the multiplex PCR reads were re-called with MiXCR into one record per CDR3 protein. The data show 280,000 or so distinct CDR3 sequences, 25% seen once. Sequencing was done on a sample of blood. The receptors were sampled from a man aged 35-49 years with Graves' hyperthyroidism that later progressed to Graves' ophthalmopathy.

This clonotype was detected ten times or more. The DNA for the CDR3 is TGTGCCAGCAGCGTAGCTAGCGACCGAACCTACAATGAGCAGTTCTTC. Translated: CASSVASDRTYNEQFF. The chain combines TRBV9 with TRBJ2-1; tentative D call: TRBD2 (6 bases). CDR3 size: 16 residues. Germline V gene data show CDR1 as SGDLS and CDR2 as YYNGEE. Trimming shortened V by 0 bases and J by 2 bases, and 12 bases separated the two germline ends. The variable domain in full, with the rest retrieved from reference TRBV9 and TRBJ2-1, is DSGVTQTPKHLITATGQRVTLRCSPRSGDLSVYWYQQSLDQGLQFLIQYYNGEERAKGNILERFSAQQFPDLHSELNLSSLELGDSALYFCASSVASDRTYNEQFFGPGTRLTVL.

CDR3 amino acids: CASSDTGGINEQYF. In DNA form, the CDR3 reads TGTGCCAGTAGTGATACAGGGGGGATTAACGAGCAGTACTTC. This chain links TRBV19 with TRBJ2-7, with 8 bases matching TRBD1. The CDR3 has 14 amino acids. Germline loops: CDR1 LNHDA, CDR2 SQIVND (reference sequence). J lost 5 bases, V lost 5 bases, and 8 bases had no gene match.